The T cell receptor beta chain described here comes from a study of identical twins. Via MiXCR, TCRdb re-called the 5' RACE reads, giving one row per CDR3 protein. The table shows a few hundred thousand distinct CDR3 sequences, with about 24% occurring only once. CDR3 length equals 14 residues. Trimming removed 11 bases at V and 6 bases at J, with 19 bases between. These data were also filed under a second study, of T cells expressing NK-cell markers.

The sequenced sample was CD4+ T cells sorted from blood. The TCR originated in a woman between 18 and 29 years old in good health. V is TRBV12-3 or TRBV12-4 and J is TRBJ2-2; D possibly corresponds to TRBD1 (5 bases). The CDR3: CASKGDRDAGELFF. The CDR3 coding sequence is TGTGCCTCAAAAGGGGATAGAGATGCCGGGGAGCTGTTTTTT.